This T cell receptor (beta chain) is from a study of PD-1 blockade in classical Hodgkin lymphoma. The overall study: Intravenous infusions of nivolumab 3 mg/kg reached patients every 2 weeks.

Regarding this clone: Its antigen is still unknown.

There was relapse after autologous stem cell transplantation in every patient, and there was variation in brentuximab vedotin exposure. V shed 10 bases and J shed 0 bases, with 11 bases lying between them. Germline lookup yields CDR1 ENHRY and CDR2 SYGVKD. The CDR3 contains 13 residues. Overall study results and limits: Complete responders showed a baseline diversity that resembled the diversity of newly diagnosed patients. A reduction in baseline TCR diversity was reportedly seen in newly diagnosed patients relative to healthy donors.

TCRdb's copy holds only in-frame clones and misses some; the assay was immunoSEQ multiplex PCR. The sample has about 36,000 clones; more than 65% are singletons. This clonotype was obtained from a human donor with classical Hodgkin lymphoma. V usage is TRBV10-3 and J usage is TRBJ2-3, with a tentative D call TRBD2 (6 bases). The sequencing here drew on peripheral blood mononuclear cells (PBMCs), taken before the second cycle of nivolumab. The DNA of the CDR3 is TGTGCCACCCGGGGGACCAGCACAGATACGCAGTATTTT. Protein product: CATRGTSTDTQYF.